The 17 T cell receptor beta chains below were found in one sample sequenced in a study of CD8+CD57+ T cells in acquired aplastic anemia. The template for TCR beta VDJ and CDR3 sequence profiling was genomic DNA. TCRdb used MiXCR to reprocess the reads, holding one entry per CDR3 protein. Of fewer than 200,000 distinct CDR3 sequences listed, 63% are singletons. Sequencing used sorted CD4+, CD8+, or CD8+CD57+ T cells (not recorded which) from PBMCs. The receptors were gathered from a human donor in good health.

CDR3 coding DNA: TGTGCCACCAGTGTCCTCGGGGAGAGCACAGATACGCAGTATTTT. Encoded protein: CATSVLGESTDTQYF. This chain connects TRBV24-1 to TRBJ2-3; D may be TRBD2 (5 bases). V was clipped by 5 bases and J by 0 bases, with 11 bases between them. Germline values: CDR1 KGHDR, CDR2 SFDVKD. The CDR3 consists of 15 residues.

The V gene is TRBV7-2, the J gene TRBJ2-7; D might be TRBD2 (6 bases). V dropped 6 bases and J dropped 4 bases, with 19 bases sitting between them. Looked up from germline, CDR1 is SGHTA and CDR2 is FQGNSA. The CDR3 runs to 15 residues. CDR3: CASSFGLGGPYEQYF. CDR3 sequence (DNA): TGTGCCAGCAGTTTCGGTTTAGGAGGGCCGTACGAGCAGTACTTC.

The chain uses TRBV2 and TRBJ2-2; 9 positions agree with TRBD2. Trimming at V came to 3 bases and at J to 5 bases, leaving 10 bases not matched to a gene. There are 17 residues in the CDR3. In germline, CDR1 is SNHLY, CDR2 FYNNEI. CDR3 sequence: CASSEGLAGSHTGELFF. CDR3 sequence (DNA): TGTGCCAGCAGTGAGGGGCTAGCGGGGAGCCATACCGGGGAGCTGTTTTTT.

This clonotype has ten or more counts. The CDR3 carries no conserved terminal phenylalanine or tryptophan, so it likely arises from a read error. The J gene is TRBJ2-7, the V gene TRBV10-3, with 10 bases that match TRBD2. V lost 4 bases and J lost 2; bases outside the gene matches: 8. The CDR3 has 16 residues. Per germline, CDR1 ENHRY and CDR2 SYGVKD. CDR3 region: CAISGVSGRSTYEQYL. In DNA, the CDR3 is TGTGCCATCAGTGGGGTTAGCGGGAGGTCGACCTACGAGCAGTACCTC.

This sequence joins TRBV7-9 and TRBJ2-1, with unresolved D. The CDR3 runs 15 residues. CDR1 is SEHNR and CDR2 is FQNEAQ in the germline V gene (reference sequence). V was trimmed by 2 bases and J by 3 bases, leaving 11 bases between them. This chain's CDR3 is CASSLPGGVYNEQFF. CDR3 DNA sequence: TGTGCCAGCAGCTTACCCGGTGGGGTCTACAATGAGCAGTTCTTC.

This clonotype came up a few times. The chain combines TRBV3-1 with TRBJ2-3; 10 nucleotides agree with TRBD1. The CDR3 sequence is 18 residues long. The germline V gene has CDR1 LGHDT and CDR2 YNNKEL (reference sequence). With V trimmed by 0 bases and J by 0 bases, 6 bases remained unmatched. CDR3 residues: CASSQDRTGGASTDTQYF. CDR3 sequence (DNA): TGTGCCAGCAGCCAAGACCGGACAGGGGGTGCTAGCACAGATACGCAGTATTTT.

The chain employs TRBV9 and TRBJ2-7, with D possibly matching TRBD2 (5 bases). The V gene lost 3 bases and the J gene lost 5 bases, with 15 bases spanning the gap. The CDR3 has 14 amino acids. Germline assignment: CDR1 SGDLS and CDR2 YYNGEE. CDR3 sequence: CASSADLLPHEQYF. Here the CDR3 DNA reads TGTGCCAGCAGCGCGGACTTACTCCCACACGAGCAGTACTTC.

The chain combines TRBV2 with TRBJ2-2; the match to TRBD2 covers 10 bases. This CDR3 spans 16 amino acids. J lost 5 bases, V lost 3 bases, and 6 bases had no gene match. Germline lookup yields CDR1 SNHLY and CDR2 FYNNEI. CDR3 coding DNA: TGTGCCAGCAGTGACTCAGCGGGGGGGTATACCGGGGAGCTGTTTTTT. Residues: CASSDSAGGYTGELFF.

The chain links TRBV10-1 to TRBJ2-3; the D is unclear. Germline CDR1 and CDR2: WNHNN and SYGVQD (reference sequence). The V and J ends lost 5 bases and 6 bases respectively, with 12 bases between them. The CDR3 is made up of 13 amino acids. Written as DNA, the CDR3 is TGCGCCAGCAGTTCTGACCCCACCGATACGCAGTATTTT. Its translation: CASSSDPTDTQYF.

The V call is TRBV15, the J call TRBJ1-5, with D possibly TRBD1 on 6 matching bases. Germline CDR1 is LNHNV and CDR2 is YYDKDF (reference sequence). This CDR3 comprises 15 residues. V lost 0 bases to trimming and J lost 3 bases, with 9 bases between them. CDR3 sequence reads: CATSRDQGINQPQHF. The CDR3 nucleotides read TGTGCCACCAGCAGAGATCAGGGGATCAATCAGCCCCAGCATTTT.

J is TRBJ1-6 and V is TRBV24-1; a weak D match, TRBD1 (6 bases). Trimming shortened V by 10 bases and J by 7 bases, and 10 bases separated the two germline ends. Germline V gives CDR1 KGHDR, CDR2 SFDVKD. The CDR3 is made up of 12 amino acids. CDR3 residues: CATDSRNSPLHF. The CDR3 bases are TGTGCCACGGACAGTCGAAATTCACCCCTCCACTTT.

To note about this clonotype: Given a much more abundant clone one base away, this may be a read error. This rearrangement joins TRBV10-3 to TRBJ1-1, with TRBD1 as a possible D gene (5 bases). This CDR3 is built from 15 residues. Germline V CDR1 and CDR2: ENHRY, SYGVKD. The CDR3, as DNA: TGTGCCATCAGTGAGGCCAGGGAACGGATCACTGAAACTTTCTTT. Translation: CAISEARERITETFF.

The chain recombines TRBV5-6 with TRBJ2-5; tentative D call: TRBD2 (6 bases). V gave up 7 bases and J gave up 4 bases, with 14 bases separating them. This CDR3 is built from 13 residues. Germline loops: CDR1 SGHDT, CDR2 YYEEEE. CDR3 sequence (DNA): TGTGCCAGCCACGGGGAGGCGCCAGAGACCCAGTACTTC. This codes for CASHGEAPETQYF.

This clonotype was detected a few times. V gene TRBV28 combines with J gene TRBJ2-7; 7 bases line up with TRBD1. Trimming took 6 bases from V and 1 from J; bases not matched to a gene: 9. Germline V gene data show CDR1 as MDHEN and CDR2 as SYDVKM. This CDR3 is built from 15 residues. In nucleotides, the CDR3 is TGTGCCAGCAGGCGCCGGGACAGAATATCCTACGAGCAGTACTTC. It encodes CASRRRDRISYEQYF.

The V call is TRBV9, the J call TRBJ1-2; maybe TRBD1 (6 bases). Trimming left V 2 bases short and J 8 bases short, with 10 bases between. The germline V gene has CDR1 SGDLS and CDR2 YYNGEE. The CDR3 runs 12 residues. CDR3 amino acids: CASSVETGGYTF. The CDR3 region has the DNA TGTGCCAGCAGCGTTGAGACAGGCGGCTACACCTTC.

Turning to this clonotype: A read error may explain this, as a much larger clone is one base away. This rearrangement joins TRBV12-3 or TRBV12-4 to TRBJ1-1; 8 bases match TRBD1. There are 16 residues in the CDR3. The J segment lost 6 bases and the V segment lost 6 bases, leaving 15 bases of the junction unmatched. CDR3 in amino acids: CASSLTGVGSSAEAFF. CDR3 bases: TGTGCCAGCAGCCTGACAGGGGTGGGGTCTAGCGCTGAAGCTTTCTTT.

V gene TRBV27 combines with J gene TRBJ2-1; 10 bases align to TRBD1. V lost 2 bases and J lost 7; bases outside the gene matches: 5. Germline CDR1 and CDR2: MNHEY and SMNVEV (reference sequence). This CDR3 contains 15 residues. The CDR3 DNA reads TGTGCCAGCAGTTTACGACAGGGGGCAATGAATGAGCAGTTCTTC. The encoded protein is CASSLRQGAMNEQFF.